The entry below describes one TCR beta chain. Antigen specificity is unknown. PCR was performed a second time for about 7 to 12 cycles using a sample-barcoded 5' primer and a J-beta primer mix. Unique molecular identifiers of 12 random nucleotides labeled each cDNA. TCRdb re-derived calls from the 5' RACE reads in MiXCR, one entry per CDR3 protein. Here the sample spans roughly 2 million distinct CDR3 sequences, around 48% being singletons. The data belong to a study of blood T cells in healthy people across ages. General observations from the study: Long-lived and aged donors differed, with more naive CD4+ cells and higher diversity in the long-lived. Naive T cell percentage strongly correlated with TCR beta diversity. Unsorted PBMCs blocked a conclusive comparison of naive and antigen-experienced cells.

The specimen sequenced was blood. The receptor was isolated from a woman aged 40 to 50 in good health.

CDR3 protein: CASSPGWGDSPLHF. The CDR3 DNA follows: TGTGCCAGCTCACCTGGGTGGGGTGATTCACCCCTCCACTTT. This chain connects TRBV18 to TRBJ1-6; D is ambiguous. From germline, CDR1 is KGHSH and CDR2 LQKENI. V lost 3 bases to trimming and J lost 8 bases, with 11 bases between them. The CDR3 extends over 14 amino acids.